This TCR beta chain was identified in a study of Tregs in tolerant kidney transplant recipients. Sequencing was performed with immunoSEQ multiplex PCR; in TCRdb, only in-frame clones are kept and a portion is missing. The sample includes around 230,000 clones, approximately 83% of them seen just once. This clone appeared a single time. Between the trimmed V and J ends, which lost 7 bases and 5 bases, there was a span of 9 bases. Germline CDR1 and CDR2: MGHDK and SYGVNS. The CDR3 length is 11 residues. The origin of this receptor is a human donor in good health. The J gene is TRBJ2-7, the V gene TRBV25-1; D gene uncertain. The sequenced sample was CD4+ T cells from blood. CDR3: CASKGVDEQYF. For the CDR3, the DNA is TGTGCCAGCAAGGGTGTTGACGAGCAGTACTTC.